This T cell receptor beta chain was identified in a study of CXCR3-negative and CXCR3-positive naive CD8 T cells (dated by TCRdb to between 2018 and 2020). For the wider study: Roughly 150 million TRB reads were obtained in total, roughly 1.5 +/- 0.3 million reads per library. Diversity and physicochemical repertoire analyses covered under twelve donors pooled from two independent experiments. The TRBV-TRBJ cluster analysis covered naive subsets from a handful of donors and memory cells from 3 donors.

The run used a NextSeq 550. The Human TCR Profiling Kit (MiLaboratory) was used to prepare UMI-labeled 5' RACE TRB cDNA libraries. cDNA synthesis used the entire amount of extracted RNA, and PCR amplification then used the entire amount of cDNA produced. The libraries were made side by side, with each library going through the same number of PCR cycles. The paper's processing steps were these. With a minimum of two reads required per UMI, MIGEC and MiXCR pulled out about 49,000 +/- 11,000 unique UMI-labeled TRB cDNA molecules from each library. Each library averaged about 40,000 +/- 10,000 functional in-frame TRB CDR3 nucleotide clonotypes without stop codons. After each sample was downsampled to 5000 UMI-labeled TRB molecules, VDJtools was used to calculate diversity metrics such as normalized Shannon-Wiener and Chao1. For the central five CDR3 residues, VDJtools calculated physicochemical properties weighted by clonotype size, namely interaction energy, strength, volume and Kidera factor 4. TCRdb reprocessed the raw reads; every CDR3 protein sequence is a single record, and DNA is not supplied. TCRdb's processing, not the study's, gives the V and J calls here. For this sample, the table gives around 57,000 distinct CDR3 sequences. The top ten constitute around 20% of the sample.

The CDR3, from cysteine to phenylalanine, totals 14 residues. No nucleotide data were recorded. The germline V gene specifies SGHVS as CDR1 and FNYEAQ as CDR2. The paper's findings and limits, for the study overall: Freshly isolated PBMCs were used for most assays because CXCR3 expression went down partially after cryopreservation. Because surface CD5, which is linked to self-reactivity in mice, was comparable between the naive subsets, TCR interaction strength was also inferred from TRB CDR3 physicochemical properties. Comparably high repertoire diversity was found in both naive subsets, whereas much lower repertoire diversity was found in memory CD8+ T cells. TRBV-TRBJ usage was similar between naive CXCR3-negative and CXCR3-positive cells from the same donor, while memory cells showed distinct patterns.

In the case of this clonotype: The specificity of this receptor is unknown.

Each CD8+ T cell subset was flow-sorted in triplicate, with 300,000 or so cells per subset placed directly into RLT lysis buffer. Peripheral blood mononuclear cells were isolated from buffy coats using standard density gradient centrifugation. An RNeasy Mini Kit was used to extract total RNA from the sorted cells. This chain is built from TRBV7-6 and TRBJ1-4. This clonotype was sampled from a human donor in good health. Some clones in this sample may be carry-over from other donors' samples. The material sequenced was memory CD8+ T cells from blood. This sample's cell subset or site label indicates: conventional CD8+ memory T cells (TMEM), sorted as controls. The CDR3 is CASSKGTASEKLFF.